These T cell receptor beta chains were read from a single sample in a study of identical twins. TCRdb re-called the 5' RACE reads with MiXCR, one entry per CDR3 protein. The table includes about 520,000 distinct CDR3 sequences, approximately 22% detected once. The data were also submitted as part of a second study, on T cells expressing NK-cell markers.

Sequenced material: CD4+ T cells sorted from blood. The receptors here all came from a woman in her late teens or twenties in good health. CDR3s include the opening cysteine and the closing phenylalanine or tryptophan. D genes are given only for firm matches. Only part of the rows carry a size: once, few, many, or a class if the clone is expanded.

TRBV7-6	-	TRBJ2-7	-	TGTGCCAGCAGCTTAGGCAGGCCTAACACCCCCCAGTACTTC	CASSLGRPNTPQYF
TRBV5-1	many	TRBJ2-1	TRBD2	TGCGCCAGCAGCGGCGGGAGTTCCTACAATGAGCAGTTCTTC	CASSGGSSYNEQFF
TRBV2	-	TRBJ2-1	-	TGTGCCAGCAGAGTTGCTAGTGGTCATGAGCAGTTCTTC	CASRVASGHEQFF
TRBV5-1	-	TRBJ2-1	TRBD1	TGCGCCAGCAGCGCCGAGGGGGCGGCCTACAATGAGCAGTTCTTC	CASSAEGAAYNEQFF
TRBV12-5	-	TRBJ2-5	-	TGTGCTAGTGGTTTGAACCTGCGGCAGGAGACCCAGTACTTC	CASGLNLRQETQYF
TRBV9	few	TRBJ2-5	-	TGTGCCAGCAGCCCGATCGGGGAGACCCAGTACTTC	CASSPIGETQYF
TRBV18	few	TRBJ2-6	-	TGTGCCAGCTCACCCACACTAGGCTCTGGGGCCAACGTCCTGACTTTC	CASSPTLGSGANVLTF
TRBV20-1	-	TRBJ2-1	-	TGCAGTGCTAGTTCCGACCCCTCTAACAATGAGCAGTTCTTC	CSASSDPSNNEQFF
TRBV20-1	few	TRBJ2-5	TRBD1	TGCAGTGCTCCGCAGGGGGCTTCAAGAGAGACCCAGTACTTC	CSAPQGASRETQYF
TRBV20-1	few	TRBJ2-7	TRBD1	TGCAGTGCTCCCCAGGGACAGGGGATCGAGCAGTACTTC	CSAPQGQGIEQYF
TRBV12-3/TRBV12-4	few	TRBJ2-7	-	TGTGCCACCTCCGGACAGCGAGCCTACGAGCAGTACTTC	CATSGQRAYEQYF
TRBV28	many	TRBJ1-1	-	TGTGCCAGCATCTCGAGTCCAGGAGAAGCTTTCTTT	CASISSPGEAFF
TRBV27	-	TRBJ2-1	-	TGTGCCAGCAGTTTATTCCAGTTCTCCTACAATGAGCAGTTCTTC	CASSLFQFSYNEQFF
TRBV20-1	few	TRBJ2-3	TRBD1	TGCAGTGCGGTCCGGACAGGGGCTTCGGATACGCAGTATTTT	CSAVRTGASDTQYF
TRBV12-3/TRBV12-4	-	TRBJ2-7	TRBD2	TGTGCCAGCAGTTTAGCCCCGGGACTAGCAGGGGAGCAGTACTTC	CASSLAPGLAGEQYF
TRBV9	-	TRBJ2-5	-	TGTGCCAGCAGCCTCACCCTTGAGGAGGGGGAGACCCAGTACTTC	CASSLTLEEGETQYF
TRBV10-3	many	TRBJ2-1	-	TGTGCCATCAGTGACGTCAATGAGCAGTTCTTC	CAISDVNEQFF
TRBV10-3	many	TRBJ2-1	TRBD2	TGTGCCATCAGGACGGGACTAGCCTTAGAGGCTGAGCAGTTCTTC	CAIRTGLALEAEQFF
TRBV6-1	-	TRBJ2-1	-	TGTGCCAGCAACGAGAGAACCGAGCAGTTCTTC	CASNERTEQFF
TRBV7-2	-	TRBJ2-5	TRBD2	TGTGCCAGCAGCTTAAGTCGGAGCGGGGGGGCCAGGGAGACCCAGTACTTC	CASSLSRSGGARETQYF
TRBV20-1	-	TRBJ2-1	TRBD2	TGCAGTGCTAGGCCTAGCGGGAGGGTTTACAATGAGCAGTTCTTC	CSARPSGRVYNEQFF
TRBV10-3	-	TRBJ2-7	-	TGTGCCATCAGTGAGTCGAGGCAGACAGACCTCTCCTACGAGCAGTACTTC	CAISESRQTDLSYEQYF
TRBV7-9	-	TRBJ1-4	-	TGTGCCAGCAGCCACGAGGGGCAGGGAAGTGAAAAACTGTTTTTT	CASSHEGQGSEKLFF
TRBV20-1	-	TRBJ2-2	TRBD1	TGCAGTGCCACACAGGGGACAGGGGGCACCGGGGAGCTGTTTTTT	CSATQGTGGTGELFF
TRBV20-1	-	TRBJ2-3	TRBD2	TGCAGTGCTAGAGACGTGGGGACTACTCTCAGCACAGATACGCAGTATTTT	CSARDVGTTLSTDTQYF
TRBV30	-	TRBJ2-7	-	TGTGCCTGGGGTGCGGGACACTTCTACGAGCAGTACTTC	CAWGAGHFYEQYF
TRBV12-3/TRBV12-4	-	TRBJ2-7	-	TGTGCCAGCACCCATGGACCCGGCCAGCTGCAGTACTTC	CASTHGPGQLQYF
TRBV3-1	-	TRBJ2-2	-	TGTGCCAGCAGCCAATCGTTCGGGGAGGAGCTGTTTTTT	CASSQSFGEELFF
TRBV2	-	TRBJ1-4	-	TGTGCCAGCACGTACCAGGGGTATGAAAAACTGTTTTTT	CASTYQGYEKLFF
TRBV9	few	TRBJ2-1	TRBD1	TGTGCCAGCAGCCGTCTGGACAGGGAGAAGATCTTC	CASSRLDREKIF
TRBV2	-	TRBJ1-1	-	TGTGCCAGCAGCCTTATCTTGTCGAAGGCTTTCTTT	CASSLILSKAFF
TRBV3-1	-	TRBJ1-5	-	TGTGCCAGCAGCTTGGGGGGCGGCAAGGCCAATCAGCCCCAGCATTTT	CASSLGGGKANQPQHF
TRBV11-2	-	TRBJ2-5	-	TGTGCCAGCAGCTCCCGGACTTCGTGGGAGACCCAGTACTTC	CASSSRTSWETQYF
TRBV6-1	-	TRBJ1-2	TRBD1	TGTGCCAGCAGCCGGGACAGGGGAAAGTGGTATGGCTACACCTTC	CASSRDRGKWYGYTF
TRBV29-1	many	TRBJ2-3	-	TGCAGCGTGGCTCTAAGGCGAGCGAATACGCAGTATTTT	CSVALRRANTQYF
TRBV5-1	many	TRBJ2-1	TRBD2	TGCGCCAGCAGCCCTACCCTAGCGGGAGGGTACAATGAGCAGTTCTTC	CASSPTLAGGYNEQFF
TRBV12-3/TRBV12-4	-	TRBJ2-1	-	TGTGCCAGCAGCCGCCGGGACTCCCCCTACAATGAGCAGTTCTTC	CASSRRDSPYNEQFF
TRBV20-1	few	TRBJ1-1	-	TGCAGTGCGGACAGAGGGGGGGACACTGAAGCTTTCTTT	CSADRGGDTEAFF
TRBV11-3	-	TRBJ2-1	TRBD2	TGTGCCAGCAGCTCGGGACTAGGTTGGTATGAGCAGTTCTTC	CASSSGLGWYEQFF
TRBV5-1	-	TRBJ2-2	TRBD1	TGCGCCAGCAGCCCCGGGACAGGGGGCGCCGGGGAGCTGTTTTTT	CASSPGTGGAGELFF
TRBV25-1	-	TRBJ2-1	-	TGTGCCAGCAGTGAATGGACGGGAACCTCCTACAATGAGCAGTTCTTC	CASSEWTGTSYNEQFF
TRBV20-1	few	TRBJ1-6	-	TGCAGTGCTAGTTTTGACCGACTATCACCCCTCCACTTT	CSASFDRLSPLHF
TRBV5-1	few	TRBJ2-3	-	TGCGCCAGCAGCTTGGGTGTCGGGGGCCAGGAAGATACGCAGTATTTT	CASSLGVGGQEDTQYF
TRBV29-1	many	TRBJ2-1	-	TGCATCGCGAGGGGGTTTAATGAGCAGTTCTTC	CIARGFNEQFF
TRBV12-3/TRBV12-4	-	TRBJ1-2	TRBD1	TGTGCCAGCAGCCGACCTACAGGGGGCGCAAACTATGGCTACACCTTC	CASSRPTGGANYGYTF
TRBV7-2	-	TRBJ2-7	TRBD1	TGTGCCAGCAGACTTAGACAGGGGACCTACGAGCAGTACTTC	CASRLRQGTYEQYF
TRBV3-1	few	TRBJ2-7	-	TGTGCCAGCAGCCTGGGACGTAGAATCGAGCAGTACTTC	CASSLGRRIEQYF
TRBV27	-	TRBJ1-2	-	TGTGCCAGCAGTTTATCAGGGGTCGGTGGCTACACCTTC	CASSLSGVGGYTF
TRBV29-1	few	TRBJ2-7	-	TGCAGCGTCGCTGATTTGCGGGACACCTCCTACGAGCAGTACTTC	CSVADLRDTSYEQYF
TRBV5-1	-	TRBJ2-7	-	TGCGCCAGCAGCTTGGGGGACATCTCCTACGAGCAGTACTTC	CASSLGDISYEQYF